This T cell receptor beta chain was retrieved from a study of radiotherapy plus CTLA-4 blockade in lung cancer (dated by TCRdb to 2016 to 2019). Some background on the complete study: Among the enrolled patients, about 19% had an objective response, and less than 40% reached disease control.

V has 8 bases trimmed and J has 6 bases trimmed; junction bases matching no gene number 4. Per the germline V gene, MNHEY is the CDR1 and SVGAGI is the CDR2. The CDR3 contains 12 residues, cysteine and phenylalanine counted. The entry retains the CDR3 DNA only, 36 bases that are in frame from base 1. Comment on this clone: The specificity of this receptor is unknown. Per-base quality was not reported, and no clone a single base away is much larger than it.

Library construction relied on the immunoSEQ multiplex PCR assay. TCRdb obtained this table from immuneACCESS and retained in-frame rearrangements with V and J assigned. These tables miss some clones; where compared with another copy, unresolved V genes account for less than half of the shortfall, and the remainder is unexplained. The sample contains about 80,000 clones, approximately 84% of them found a single time. The leading ten clones occupy about 2% of the sample. What the work shows at the level of the full study, not this receptor alone: After treatment with radiotherapy and ipilimumab, TCR clones that originated in tumors expanded in peripheral blood. Increased serum interferon-beta after radiation, together with early dynamic changes in blood T cell clones, were reported to be the strongest predictors of response.

The study evaluated CTLA-4 blockade (ipilimumab) given together with focal radiation therapy in patients who had chemo-refractory metastatic non-small-cell lung cancer. The sequence joins TRBV6-5 to TRBJ1-2; a stretch of 9 junction bases matches TRBD1. Sequencing used peripheral blood, obtained from a patient treated with radiotherapy plus ipilimumab. This sequence was found in a human donor with non-small cell lung cancer who had a partial response to radiotherapy plus ipilimumab. The DNA sequence is TGTGCCAGCGCCCGGGACAGGGATGGCTACACCTTC. It specifies CASARDRDGYTF.